One and the same sample provided the 19 T cell receptor beta chains below, sequenced in a study of OX40 agonist ivuxolimab in advanced cancers. The library was produced with the immunoSEQ multiplex PCR assay. TCRdb limited this immuneACCESS table to in-frame rearrangements with V and J called. A share of clones is missing; checked studies link under half to unresolved V genes, and the rest is unexplained. The sample yields tens of thousands of clones; about 85% were counted once. The ten largest account for roughly a sixth of the sample. Specimen: CD4+ or CD8+ T cells sorted from blood, collected in a trial of the OX40 agonist ivuxolimab. The receptors stem from an adult with an advanced solid tumor such as melanoma, head and neck, liver or kidney cancer.

CDR3 in DNA: TGTGCCATAAGACAGGGGGCGAATTTGAACACTGAAGCTTTCTTT. Residues: CAIRQGANLNTEAFF. The rearrangement links TRBV2 to TRBJ1-1; 10 nucleotides line up with TRBD1. Germline CDR1 and CDR2: SNHLY and FYNNEI. The CDR3 contains 15 residues. With V trimmed by 10 bases and J by 0 bases, 8 bases remained unmatched.

The V and J genes are TRBV7-9 and TRBJ2-5, with D perhaps TRBD1 or TRBD2 (5 bases each). This CDR3 spans 15 amino acids. Germline CDR1 and CDR2: SEHNR and FQNEAQ (reference sequence). Trimming took off 4 bases at V and 2 bases at J, with 14 bases between the two ends. The DNA of the CDR3 is TGTGCCAGCAGCTCACCGGGACGGCAACAAGAGACCCAGTACTTC. Translation: CASSSPGRQQETQYF.

This rearrangement joins TRBV28 to TRBJ2-7; 7 nucleotides line up with TRBD1. Germline V gives CDR1 MDHEN, CDR2 SYDVKM. The CDR3 sequence is 14 residues long. With 6 bases clipped from V and 3 bases from J, the junction kept 8 bases outside the gene matches. The CDR3 DNA reads as TGTGCCAGCAGCTCTTTAGGGGGCAGCTACGAGCAGTACTTC. This translates into CASSSLGGSYEQYF.

This clone was detected only once. This chain links TRBV27 with TRBJ1-5; 7 positions agree with TRBD1. Per the germline V gene, CDR1 is MNHEY and CDR2 is SMNVEV (reference sequence). The CDR3 is made up of 14 amino acids. V trimming: 9 bases; J trimming: 6 bases; junction bases outside the gene matches: 11. CDR3 DNA: TGTGCCAGTTGGGCTCGAGGGGGCTCTCAGCCCCAGCATTTT. Translated, it gives CASWARGGSQPQHF.

The chain has TRBV18 and TRBJ1-1; D perhaps matches TRBD1 (6 bases). Germline V lookup: CDR1 KGHSH, CDR2 LQKENI. Trimming took 1 base from V and 11 from J, leaving 14 bases between them. The CDR3 consists of 13 residues. CDR3 in amino acids: CASSPLQGTKAFF. The CDR3 coding sequence is TGTGCCAGCTCACCACTTCAGGGGACTAAGGCTTTCTTT.

The chain is built from TRBV29-1 and TRBJ2-7; D is possibly TRBD2 (6 bases). The CDR3 contains 13 residues. CDR1 SQVTM and CDR2 ANQGSEA come from the germline V gene. V was clipped by 2 bases and J by 4 bases, with 12 bases between them. In DNA, the CDR3 is TGCAGCGTTGAACGGGAGCGAGGGTACGAGCAGTACTTC. Amino acids: CSVERERGYEQYF.

This chain links TRBV10-3 with TRBJ2-3, with 9 bases matching TRBD2. Looked up from germline, CDR1 is ENHRY and CDR2 is SYGVKD. CDR3 size: 20 residues. J lost 2 bases, V lost 7 bases, and 22 bases had no gene match. CDR3 bases: TGTGCCATCACCGCGGAGGAGACTAGCGGAAGCCTTCCGAACACAGATACGCAGTATTTT. Its protein is CAITAEETSGSLPNTDTQYF.

The chain joins TRBV15 to TRBJ1-1, with a weak D call TRBD1 (5 bases). V gave up 0 bases and J gave up 5 bases, with 10 bases separating them. Germline CDR1 and CDR2: LNHNV and YYDKDF (reference sequence). This CDR3 contains 14 residues. Here the CDR3 DNA reads TGTGCCACCAGCAGAGACAGGGTTGTAACTGAAGCTTTCTTT. This translates into CATSRDRVVTEAFF. The whole variable domain, filled in from reference TRBV15 and TRBJ1-1, reads DAMVIQNPRYQVTQFGKPVTLSCSQTLNHNVMYWYQQKSSQAPKLLFHYYDKDFNNEADTPDNFQSRRPNTSFCFLDIRSPGLGDTAMYLCATSRDRVVTEAFFGQGTRLTVV.

The gene calls are TRBV7-8 and TRBJ2-6; 7 bases fit TRBD1. Germline V gene data show CDR1 as SGHVS and CDR2 as FQNEAQ. The CDR3 has 15 amino acids. V lost 6 bases to trimming and J lost 2 bases; unmatched junction nucleotides: 4. Here the CDR3 DNA reads TGTGCCAGCAGGAACAGGGGCACTGGGGCCAACGTCCTGACTTTC. Its translation: CASRNRGTGANVLTF.

The V call is TRBV7-3, the J call TRBJ2-6; D might be TRBD1 or TRBD2, each matching 5 bases. CDR1 is SGHTA, CDR2 FQGTGA, per germline. The CDR3 is made up of 19 amino acids. V was clipped by 5 bases and J by 5 bases, with 25 bases between them. The CDR3 reads CASSPLHTGTLRWANVLTF. The CDR3 region has the DNA TGTGCCAGCAGCCCTCTTCACACCGGGACGTTACGCTGGGCCAACGTCCTGACTTTC.

This clone has only a few counts. This chain links TRBV27 with TRBJ2-7; D unclear. CDR3 length: 17 residues. Germline V CDR1 and CDR2: MNHEY, SMNVEV (reference sequence). Trimming cost V 2 bases and J 1 base, with 18 bases left between them. Written as DNA, the CDR3 is TGTGCCAGCAGTTTACTCGCCACGGGCGGTTGGTCCTACGAGCAGTACTTC. Its translation: CASSLLATGGWSYEQYF.

The gene calls are TRBV27 and TRBJ2-1; 12 positions agree with TRBD2. Germline trimming cut 3 bases from V and 4 bases from J; bases unmatched to any gene: 1. CDR1 MNHEY and CDR2 SMNVEV come from the germline V gene (reference sequence). The CDR3 has 15 residues. CDR3 sequence: CASSLGTSGYNEQFF. DNA of the CDR3: TGTGCCAGCAGTTTGGGGACTAGCGGGTACAATGAGCAGTTCTTC.

This clone was picked up one time. This chain joins TRBV23-1 and TRBJ1-3; the D is unclear. TRBV23-1 is flagged as an ORF with uncertain function. The ends were cut back, 0 bases at V and 6 bases at J, with 27 bases in the middle. The CDR3 spans 20 residues. The CDR3 region has the DNA TGCGCCAGCAGTCAATCGCAACCCAGGACGGGCACGTACGGTCCAAACACCATATATTTT. Encoded protein: CASSQSQPRTGTYGPNTIYF.

The V call is TRBV7-3, the J call TRBJ1-1; TRBD1 matches at 10 bases. The CDR3 sequence is 15 residues long. The V and J ends lost 6 bases and 5 bases, in that order; junction bases with no gene match: 9. CDR1 and CDR2 from the germline V gene are SGHTA and FQGTGA. CDR3 sequence (DNA): TGTGCCAGCAGTTTAGACAGGGGGCCGTATACTGAAGCTTTCTTT. This sequence encodes CASSLDRGPYTEAFF.

V is TRBV5-1 and J is TRBJ1-5; possible D gene TRBD1, 6 bases. The CDR3 is made up of 12 amino acids. Looked up from germline, CDR1 is SGHRS and CDR2 is YFSETQ. The CDR3, as DNA: TGCCTTAGGGGGGGTCAACGGCAGCCCCAGCATTTT. Its protein product is CLRGGQRQPQHF.

The chain joins TRBV6-5 to TRBJ1-2, with D uncertain. Germline V gene data show CDR1 as MNHEY and CDR2 as SVGAGI. CDR3 size: 11 residues. V lost 8 bases, J lost 6 bases, and 10 bases lay in between. The CDR3 coding sequence is TGTGCCAGCGGCTATGAGGATGGCTACACCTTC. Translated: CASGYEDGYTF.

V is TRBV4-1 and J is TRBJ2-5, with D perhaps matching TRBD2 (7 bases). V lost 0 bases and J 5 bases, leaving 10 bases between the germline ends. This CDR3 contains 14 residues. The germline V gene has CDR1 MGHRA and CDR2 YSYEKL. The CDR3 bases are TGCGCCAGCAGCCAAGAACAGGGAGGGGAGACCCAGTACTTC. Encoded protein: CASSQEQGGETQYF.

CDR3 residues: CAISESKNRALNTEAFF. CDR3 sequence (DNA): TGTGCCATCAGTGAGTCGAAAAATAGGGCTCTGAACACTGAAGCTTTCTTT. The V gene is TRBV10-3, the J gene TRBJ1-1; D ambiguous. The CDR3 is 17 residues long. V shed 0 bases and J shed 0 bases, with 14 bases lying between them. CDR1 is ENHRY and CDR2 is SYGVKD in the germline V gene.

The V and J genes are TRBV4-3 and TRBJ1-2; 9 positions match TRBD1. This CDR3 region has 16 residues. CDR1 and CDR2 (germline): LGHNA, YSLEER. V dropped 2 bases and J dropped 7; count of bases not matched to a gene: 11. CDR3 loop: CASSQHGQGKAPGYTF. Written as DNA, the CDR3 is TGCGCCAGCAGCCAACACGGACAGGGGAAGGCCCCTGGCTACACCTTC.